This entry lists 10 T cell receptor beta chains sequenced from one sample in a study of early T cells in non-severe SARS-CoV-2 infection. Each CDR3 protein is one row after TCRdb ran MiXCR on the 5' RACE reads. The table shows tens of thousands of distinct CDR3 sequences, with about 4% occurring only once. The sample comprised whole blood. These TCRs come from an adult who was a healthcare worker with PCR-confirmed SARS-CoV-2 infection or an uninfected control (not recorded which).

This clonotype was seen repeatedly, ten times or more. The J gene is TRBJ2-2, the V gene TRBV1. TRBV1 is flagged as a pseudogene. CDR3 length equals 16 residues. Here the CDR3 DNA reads TGCACCAGCAGCCAAGAGAAACCTACGAACACCGGGGAGCTGTTTTTT. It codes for CTSSQEKPTNTGELFF.

The CDR3 here is CASSGRDSLNQPQHF. The CDR3 DNA reads TGTGCCAGCAGTGGCCGGGACAGCCTAAATCAGCCCCAGCATTTT. The chain uses TRBV6-1 and TRBJ1-5, with 7 positions matching TRBD1. V dropped 4 bases and J dropped 4; count of bases not matched to a gene: 7. CDR3 length: 15 amino acids. In germline, CDR1 is MNHNS, CDR2 SASEGT.

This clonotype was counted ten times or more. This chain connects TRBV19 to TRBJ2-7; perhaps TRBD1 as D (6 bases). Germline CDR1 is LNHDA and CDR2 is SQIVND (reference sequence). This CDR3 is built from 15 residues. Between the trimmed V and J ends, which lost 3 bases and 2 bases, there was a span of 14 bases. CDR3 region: CASSIGTGMTYEQYF. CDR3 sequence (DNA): TGTGCCAGTAGTATTGGAACAGGGATGACCTACGAGCAGTACTTC.

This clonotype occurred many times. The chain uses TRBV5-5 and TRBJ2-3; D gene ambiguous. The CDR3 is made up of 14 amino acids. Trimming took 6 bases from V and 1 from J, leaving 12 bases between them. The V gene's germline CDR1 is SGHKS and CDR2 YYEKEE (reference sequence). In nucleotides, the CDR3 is TGTGCCAGCACTCAGGAGAGTGGCACAGATACGCAGTATTTT. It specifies CASTQESGTDTQYF.

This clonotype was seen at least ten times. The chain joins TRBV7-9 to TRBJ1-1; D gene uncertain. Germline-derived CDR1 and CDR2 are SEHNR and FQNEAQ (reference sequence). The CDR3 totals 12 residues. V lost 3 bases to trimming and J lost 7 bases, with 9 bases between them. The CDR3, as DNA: TGTGCCAGCAGCTTTACCAGAAGTGAAGCTTTCTTT. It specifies CASSFTRSEAFF.

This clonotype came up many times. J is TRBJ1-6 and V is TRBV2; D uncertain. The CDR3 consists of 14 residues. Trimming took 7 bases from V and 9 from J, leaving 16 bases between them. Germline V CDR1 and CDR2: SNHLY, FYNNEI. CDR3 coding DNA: TGTGCCAGCAAGAATGGACCGGGAGGTTCACCCCTCCACTTT. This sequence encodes CASKNGPGGSPLHF.

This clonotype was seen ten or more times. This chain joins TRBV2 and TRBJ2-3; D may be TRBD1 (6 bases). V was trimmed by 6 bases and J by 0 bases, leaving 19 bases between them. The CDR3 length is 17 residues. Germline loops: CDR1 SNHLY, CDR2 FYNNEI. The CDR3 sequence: CASRPIGQHPSTDTQYF. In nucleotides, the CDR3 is TGTGCCAGCAGACCCATCGGACAGCATCCTAGCACAGATACGCAGTATTTT.

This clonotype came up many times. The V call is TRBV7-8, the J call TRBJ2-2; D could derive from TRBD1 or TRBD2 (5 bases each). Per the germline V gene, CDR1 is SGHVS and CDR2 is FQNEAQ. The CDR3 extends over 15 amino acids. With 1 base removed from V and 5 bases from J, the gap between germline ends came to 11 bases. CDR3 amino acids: CASSLVGDPTGELFF. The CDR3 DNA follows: TGTGCCAGCAGCTTAGTGGGGGACCCGACCGGGGAGCTGTTTTTT.

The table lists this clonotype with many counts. CDR3 loop: CSGTGQRMNTEAFF. CDR3 DNA: TGCAGCGGTACGGGACAGAGGATGAACACTGAAGCTTTCTTT. J is TRBJ1-1 and V is TRBV29-1; 7 positions agree with TRBD1. With V trimmed by 7 bases and J by 0 bases, 8 bases remained unmatched. The CDR3 has 14 residues. The germline V gene encodes CDR1 SQVTM and CDR2 ANQGSEA.

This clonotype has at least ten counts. The DNA of the CDR3 is TGTGCCAGCAGTAGAGAGGGCCGGTACTATGGCTACACCTTC. Its protein is CASSREGRYYGYTF. The V and J genes are TRBV6-1 and TRBJ1-2; D is unclear. V lost 5 bases and J lost 3, with 13 bases in between. Germline V CDR1 and CDR2: MNHNS, SASEGT. There are 14 residues in the CDR3.